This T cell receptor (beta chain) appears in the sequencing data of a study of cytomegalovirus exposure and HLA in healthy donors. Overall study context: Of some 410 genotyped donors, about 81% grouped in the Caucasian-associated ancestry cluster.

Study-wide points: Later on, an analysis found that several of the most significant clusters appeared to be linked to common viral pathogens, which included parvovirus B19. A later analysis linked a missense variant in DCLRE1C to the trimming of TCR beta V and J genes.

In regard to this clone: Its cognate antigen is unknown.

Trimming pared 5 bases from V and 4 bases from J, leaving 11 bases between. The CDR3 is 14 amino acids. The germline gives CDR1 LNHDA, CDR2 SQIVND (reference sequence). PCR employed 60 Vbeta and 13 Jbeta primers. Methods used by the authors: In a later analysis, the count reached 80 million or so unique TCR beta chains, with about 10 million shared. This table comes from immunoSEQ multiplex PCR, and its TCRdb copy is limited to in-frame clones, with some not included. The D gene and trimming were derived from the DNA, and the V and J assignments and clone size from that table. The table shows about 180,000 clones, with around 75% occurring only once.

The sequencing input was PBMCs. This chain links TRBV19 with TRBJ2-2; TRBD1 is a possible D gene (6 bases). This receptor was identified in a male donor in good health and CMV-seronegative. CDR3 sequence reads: CASSWGHGTGELFF. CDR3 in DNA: TGTGCCAGTAGTTGGGGGCATGGCACCGGGGAGCTGTTTTTT.